Following are 12 T cell receptor beta chains from one sample sequenced in a study of blood T cell repertoires in COVID-19. Repertoires were generated with immunoSEQ multiplex PCR, while TCRdb's copy carries only in-frame clones and drops some. Of 120,000 to 150,000 clones listed, roughly 84% are singletons. Material for sequencing was peripheral blood. The receptor source for this set is a young man with COVID-19, enrolled during active disease.

The V call is TRBV6-5, the J call TRBJ2-7; a weak D match, TRBD1 (6 bases). The CDR3 totals 13 residues. The germline V and J ends were trimmed by 11 bases and 3 bases, with 17 bases remaining between them. Looked up from germline, CDR1 is MNHEY and CDR2 is SVGAGI. The CDR3: CAATRDTFYEQYF. The DNA for the CDR3 is TGTGCCGCCACCCGGGACACATTCTACGAGCAGTACTTC.

The V and J genes are TRBV9 and TRBJ2-7, with TRBD1 matching over 7 bases. The CDR3 spans 13 residues. Germline V gene lookup returns CDR1 SGDLS and CDR2 YYNGEE. The V segment lost 3 bases and the J segment 8 bases; nucleotides outside the gene matches: 8. The CDR3 loop is CASSALQGTKQYF. The CDR3 DNA is TGTGCCAGCAGCGCGCTACAGGGGACGAAGCAGTACTTC. The variable domain in full, completed from reference TRBV9 and TRBJ2-7, reads DSGVTQTPKHLITATGQRVTLRCSPRSGDLSVYWYQQSLDQGLQFLIQYYNGEERAKGNILERFSAQQFPDLHSELNLSSLELGDSALYFCASSALQGTKQYFGPGTRLTVT.

The J gene is TRBJ1-1, the V gene TRBV7-9; possible D gene TRBD1, 5 bases. Germline CDR1 SEHNR, CDR2 FQNEAQ (reference sequence). There are 14 residues in the CDR3. Trimming shortened V by 4 bases and J by 4 bases, and 13 bases separated the two germline ends. The CDR3 spells CASSYPGGGTEAFF. The CDR3, as DNA: TGTGCCAGCAGCTACCCCGGGGGGGGCACTGAAGCTTTCTTT. Full variable domain (remainder filled in from reference TRBV7-9 and TRBJ1-1): DTGVSQNPRHKITKRGQNVTFRCDPISEHNRLYWYRQTLGQGPEFLTYFQNEAQLEKSRLLSDRFSAERPKGSFSTLEIQRTEQGDSAMYLCASSYPGGGTEAFFGQGTRLTVV.

This clone was picked up a small number of times. The rearrangement links TRBV4-2 to TRBJ2-3, with TRBD2 identical over 9 bases. Trimming removed 0 bases from V and 5 bases from J; junction bases left unmatched: 9. CDR1 is LGHNA, CDR2 YNFKEQ, per germline. The CDR3 has 17 amino acids. The CDR3 here is CASSQDGAGGGGDTQYF. DNA of the CDR3: TGTGCCAGCAGCCAAGATGGAGCGGGAGGTGGGGGAGATACGCAGTATTTT.

The chain links TRBV18 to TRBJ2-2, with unresolved D. Germline V gene data show CDR1 as KGHSH and CDR2 as LQKENI. The V end was cut by 6 bases, the J end by 8 bases, with 7 bases between. The CDR3 consists of 11 residues. The CDR3 spells CASSAAGELFF. CDR3 nucleotides: TGTGCCAGCTCGGCCGCAGGGGAGCTGTTTTTT.

The chain employs TRBV11-3 and TRBJ2-1; perhaps TRBD2 as D (7 bases). Looked up from germline, CDR1 is SGHNT and CDR2 is YENEEA. Trimming removed 5 bases at V and 9 bases at J, with 17 bases between. There are 14 residues in the CDR3. CDR3 nucleotide sequence: TGTGCCAGCAGCCAGACCACAGGGACTACTGAGCAGTTCTTC. It yields the protein CASSQTTGTTEQFF.

The chain links TRBV30 to TRBJ1-5; no definite D call. The germline gives CDR1 GTSNPN, CDR2 SVGIG (reference sequence). The CDR3 consists of 13 residues. Trimming left V 4 bases short and J 5 bases short, with 12 bases between. The CDR3 DNA follows: TGTGCCTGGAACCTGGGAGGCCATCAGCCCCAGCATTTT. It specifies CAWNLGGHQPQHF.

This clone showed up just a few times. This chain joins TRBV19 and TRBJ1-5; tentative D call: TRBD1 (6 bases). Germline lookup yields CDR1 LNHDA and CDR2 SQIVND (reference sequence). Trimming removed 3 bases at V and 7 bases at J, with 16 bases between. The CDR3 loop spans 15 amino acids. The CDR3 coding sequence is TGTGCCAGTAGTATTATCGGGGGGCTGGAACAGCCCCAGCATTTT. Protein product: CASSIIGGLEQPQHF.

The gene calls are TRBV10-3 and TRBJ2-3, with 9 bases identical to TRBD1. This CDR3 region has 14 residues. Germline lookup yields CDR1 ENHRY and CDR2 SYGVKD. After removal of 6 bases from V and 4 bases from J, the junction contained 5 bases not matched to a gene. The CDR3: CAIRPGQGSDTQYF. The DNA for the CDR3 is TGTGCCATCAGACCGGGACAGGGTTCAGATACGCAGTATTTT.

A few counts support this clone. The V and J genes are TRBV3-1 (or the pseudogene TRBV3-2) and TRBJ1-5; D is perhaps TRBD1 (5 bases). This CDR3 region has 18 residues. Trimming removed 3 bases from V and 3 bases from J, with 21 bases in between. Germline V CDR1 and CDR2: LGHDT, YNNKEL (reference sequence). CDR3 in DNA: TGTGCCAGCAGCCATCAGACCATGGGGCAGGGAAACAATCAGCCCCAGCATTTT. Translated: CASSHQTMGQGNNQPQHF.

The chain carries TRBV2 and TRBJ1-5; 10 bases are shared with TRBD1. CDR1 is SNHLY, CDR2 FYNNEI, per germline. Trimming cost V 0 bases and J 6 bases; bases outside gene matches: 11. The CDR3 loop spans 18 amino acids. In nucleotides, the CDR3 is TGTGCCAGCAGTGAAGCTCCCTTTCCCGGGACAGGGGTTCAGCCCCAGCATTTT. Translating it yields CASSEAPFPGTGVQPQHF.

The rearrangement uses TRBV18 and TRBJ1-2, with D perhaps TRBD1 (5 bases). Trimming left V 3 bases short and J 4 bases short, with 18 bases between. The CDR3 is 16 amino acids. Germline V gives CDR1 KGHSH, CDR2 LQKENI. DNA for the CDR3: TGTGCCAGCTCACCGGGACTTTCTCAGACTGTCTATGGCTACACCTTC. This sequence encodes CASSPGLSQTVYGYTF. The whole variable domain, filled in from reference TRBV18 and TRBJ1-2, reads NAGVMQNPRHLVRRRGQEARLRCSPMKGHSHVYWYRQLPEEGLKFMVYLQKENIIDESGMPKERFSAEFPKEGPSILRIQQVVRGDSAAYFCASSPGLSQTVYGYTFGSGTRLTVV.